The T cell receptor beta chain described here comes from a study of molecular identifiers for immune sequencing clone quantification (dated by TCRdb to 2016 to 2018). General notes on the study: For a replicate experiment, RNA from approximately 20,000 or 100,000 naive CD8 T cells was divided into five aliquots, and four of the five aliquots were sequenced. CD8 T cells were used in a methods study to benchmark molecular-identifier clustering-based TCR repertoire sequencing (MIDCIRS) and TCR RNA copy counting. The investigation overall reported the following: In CMV-specific effector cells, over 97% of molecules were held by clones above 20 RNA copies, whereas under 1% of molecules were held by such clones in naive cells. A single cell's worth of spiked-in Jurkat TCR RNA was reported detectable even among 850,000 to 1,000,000 naive CD8 T cells. When barcode sub-clustering was left out, chimeric consensus sequences inflated TCR diversity, with chimeras reaching as high as 47%. The sizes of highly expanded clones could end up underestimated when identical TCR molecules share a barcode. Modeling estimated around 3 recovered TCR RNA copies per cell, compared with 9.5 to 10 by digital PCR, which implies about 30% capture efficiency. The naive libraries included spiked-in Jurkat TCR RNA (fewer than 11 copies' worth), and this Jurkat TCR RNA is not part of the donor repertoire.

Libraries of naive CD8 T cells were built from anywhere between about 17,000 and 1,000,000 sorted cells, with 10%, 30% or 50% of the purified RNA used. Naive CD8 T cells, defined as CD8+CD4-CCR7+CD45RA+, were FACS-sorted into RLT Plus buffer on a BD FACSAria II. To test detection sensitivity, Jurkat RNA equivalent to ten TCR copies was spiked into samples of about 19,000-1,000,000 naive CD8 T cells. CD8 T cells were enriched using RosetteSep CD8+ T Cell Enrichment Cocktail and Ficoll-Paque, and the enriched cells then underwent ACK red cell lysis. CDR1 MNHNY and CDR2 SVGAGI are derived from the germline V gene (reference sequence). The CDR3 extends over 14 residues, inclusive of both ends. The kept DNA is CDR3 alone, 42 bases in frame from the first base. In the case of this clonotype: Its recognized antigen is unknown. A much larger clone is a single base away; this may be a read error. No conserved phenylalanine or tryptophan ends this CDR3, so it is likely a read error.

To prepare the library, PCR was applied. These reads were obtained on a NextSeq 500. Bulk TCR libraries were generated as previously described, with the TCR primers listed in Table S5 used. The Qiagen AllPrep DNA/RNA kit was used to purify total RNA. Reads from multiple sequencing runs of the same library were pooled before analysis. The authors processed their data as follows. Reads were retained only if the reads had an exact TCR constant sequence, and the retained reads were trimmed to 150 nt and grouped according to their 12-nt molecular barcodes. Reads within each barcode group were sub-clustered using a 15% Levenshtein threshold, and quality-weighted consensus sequences were constructed for each RNA molecule. Non-functional sequences were excluded, and lower-count sequences lying one edit away from another sequence were also excluded. Barcode sub-clusters with fewer than 20% of the maximum read count were removed, based on fitting two negative binomial distributions. TCRdb handled the public reads itself, with Q25 trimming in fastp and clone calling in MiXCR, and kept productive beta chains. CDR3 protein sequences are deduplicated, and each keeps its most common genes and DNA. TCRdb, not the original authors, processed these V and J calls. A total of about 97,000 distinct CDR3 sequences appear in this sample, 20% to 25% of them only once. Jointly, the top ten make up approximately 0.94% of the sample.

The sequencing sample was made of naive CD8+ T cells from blood, with Jurkat cell RNA spiked in. The sample's cell subset or site label is to be understood as: FACS-sorted CD8+CD4-CCR7+CD45RA+ naive T cells. The clonotype comes from a human donor in good health. Some libraries in this study had Jurkat cell RNA spiked in. The sequence joins TRBV6-6 to TRBJ2-7; TRBD2 is a weak D gene call, 5 bases matching. The DNA reads TGTGCCAACAGTCCCAGCGGTACATACTACGAGCAGTACTCC. This translates into CANSPSGTYYEQYS.